The sequence of this T cell receptor (beta chain) was determined in a study of response to subunit inactivated influenza vaccine (dated by TCRdb to between 2017 and 2018). Broadly, across the study: Deep quantitative profiling of the T cell receptor repertoire was used in the study to follow responses to a trivalent subunit inactivated influenza vaccine. Study-wide findings and limitations: According to the authors, only a limited number of new T cells may be recruited by each seasonal influenza vaccination.

V is cut by 0 bases and J by 6 bases, and the space between the germline ends is 7 bases. From its cysteine to its phenylalanine, the CDR3 spans 14 amino acids. Solely the CDR3 DNA is kept, with 42 bases framed from the first base. Via the germline V gene, CDR1 is SGDLS and CDR2 YYNGEE. Note on this clonotype: Its cognate antigen has yet to be identified. Base quality data are lacking; no much larger clone is found one base away.

Libraries were constructed by RT-PCR. TCRdb records Illumina HiSeq 2500 as the sequencer. The raw public reads went through TCRdb reprocessing: fastp at Q25, MiXCR clone calling, in-frame beta chains kept. One record per CDR3 amino acid sequence lists the most common genes and DNA. The sample table records approximately 680,000 distinct CDR3 sequences; 15% to 19% of these occur just once. Clones ranked in the top ten supply 9.5% to 13% of the sample. Source: PBMCs from blood, taken less than 13 days after vaccination. The chain employs TRBV9 and TRBJ1-6; the D segment could be TRBD1, given 6 matching bases. The source is a man aged 45-65 years who received an inactivated influenza vaccine. Donor details come from another sample of the same person, matched by shared clones. The DNA sequence is as follows: TGTGCCAGCAGCGTAGGAGGGGGTAATTCACCCCTCCACTTT. This translates into CASSVGGGNSPLHF. The CDR3, completed at both ends by the reference TRBV9 and TRBJ1-6 genes, gives the full variable domain DSGVTQTPKHLITATGQRVTLRCSPRSGDLSVYWYQQSLDQGLQFLIQYYNGEERAKGNILERFSAQQFPDLHSELNLSSLELGDSALYFCASSVGGGNSPLHFGNGTRLTVT.